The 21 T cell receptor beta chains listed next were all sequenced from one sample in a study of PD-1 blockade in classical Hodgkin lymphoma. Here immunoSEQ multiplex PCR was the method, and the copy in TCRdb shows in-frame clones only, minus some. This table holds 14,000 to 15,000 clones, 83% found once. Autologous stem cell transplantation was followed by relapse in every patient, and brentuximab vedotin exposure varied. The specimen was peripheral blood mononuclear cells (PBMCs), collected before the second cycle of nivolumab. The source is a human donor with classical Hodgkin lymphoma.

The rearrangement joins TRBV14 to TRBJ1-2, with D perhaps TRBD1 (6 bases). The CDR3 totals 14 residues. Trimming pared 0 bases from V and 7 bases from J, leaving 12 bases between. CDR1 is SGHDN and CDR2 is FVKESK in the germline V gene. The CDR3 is CASSQDRGARGYTF. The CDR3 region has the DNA TGTGCCAGCAGCCAAGATCGGGGGGCTCGTGGCTACACCTTC. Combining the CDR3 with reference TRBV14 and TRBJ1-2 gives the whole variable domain EAGVTQFPSHSVIEKGQTVTLRCDPISGHDNLYWYRRVMGKEIKFLLHFVKESKQDESGMPNNRFLAERTGGTYSTLKVQPAELEDSGVYFCASSQDRGARGYTFGSGTRLTVV.

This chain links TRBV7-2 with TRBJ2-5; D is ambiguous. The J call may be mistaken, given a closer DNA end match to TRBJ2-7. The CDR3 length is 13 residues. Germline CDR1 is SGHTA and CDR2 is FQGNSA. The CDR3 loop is CASSYYSSYEQYF. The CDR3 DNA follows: TGTGCCAGCAGCTACTATAGCTCCTACGAGCAGTACTTC.

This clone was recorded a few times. In DNA form, the CDR3 reads TGTGCCAGTAGTATGGGACGGGGAGCCTACAATGAGCAGTTCTTC. Protein product: CASSMGRGAYNEQFF. The chain uses TRBV19 and TRBJ2-1; either TRBD1 or TRBD2 may fit D (5 bases each). Germline assignment: CDR1 LNHDA and CDR2 SQIVND (reference sequence). V was shortened by 3 bases and J by 2 bases, with 11 bases between the two germline ends. This CDR3 is 15 amino acids long.

This CDR3 is CASSDGSSDVQTQYF. The DNA for the CDR3 is TGTGCCAGCAGTGATGGATCAAGTGATGTGCAGACCCAGTACTTC. The chain carries TRBV6-1 and TRBJ2-5; unclear D gene. V was clipped by 3 bases and J by 6 bases, with 17 bases between them. Germline V gene data show CDR1 as MNHNS and CDR2 as SASEGT. This CDR3 is 15 amino acids long.

CDR3 amino acids: CASSQGFLEGFNYGYTF. The DNA for the CDR3 is TGCGCCAGCAGCCAAGGGTTTTTGGAAGGGTTTAACTATGGCTACACCTTC. The rearrangement uses TRBV4-3 and TRBJ1-2, with D unclear. This CDR3 has 17 amino acids. With 1 base removed from V and 1 base from J, the gap between germline ends came to 16 bases. Germline CDR1 is LGHNA and CDR2 is YSLEER.

CDR3 DNA: TGTGCCAGTAGTATTGGGACTACCAGAAATCAGCCCCAGCATTTT. Protein sequence: CASSIGTTRNQPQHF. V and J are TRBV19 and TRBJ1-5; tentative D call: TRBD1 (5 bases). The CDR3 has 15 residues. Looked up from germline, CDR1 is LNHDA and CDR2 is SQIVND (reference sequence). Trimming took off 3 bases at V and 4 bases at J, with 13 bases between the two ends.

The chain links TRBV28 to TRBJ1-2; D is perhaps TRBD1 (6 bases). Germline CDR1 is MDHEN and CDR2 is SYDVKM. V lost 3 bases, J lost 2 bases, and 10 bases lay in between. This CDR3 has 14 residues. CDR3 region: CASSLGGRNYGYTF. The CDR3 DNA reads TGTGCCAGCAGTTTGGGGGGCAGGAACTATGGCTACACCTTC.

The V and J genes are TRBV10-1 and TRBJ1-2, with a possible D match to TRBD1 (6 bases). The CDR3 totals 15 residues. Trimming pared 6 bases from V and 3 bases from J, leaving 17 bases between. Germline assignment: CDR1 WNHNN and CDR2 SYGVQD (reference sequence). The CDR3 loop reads CASRIAPGEDYGYTF. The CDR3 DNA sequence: TGCGCCAGCAGAATCGCCCCAGGGGAGGACTATGGCTACACCTTC.

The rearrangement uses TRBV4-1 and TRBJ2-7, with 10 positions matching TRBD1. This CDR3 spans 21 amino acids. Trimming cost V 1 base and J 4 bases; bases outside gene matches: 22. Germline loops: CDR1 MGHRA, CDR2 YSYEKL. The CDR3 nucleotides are TGCGCCAGCAGCCAAGTGTCCTCCGGGACAGGGGAGCGCCAATACTTATACGAGCAGTACTTC. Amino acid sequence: CASSQVSSGTGERQYLYEQYF.

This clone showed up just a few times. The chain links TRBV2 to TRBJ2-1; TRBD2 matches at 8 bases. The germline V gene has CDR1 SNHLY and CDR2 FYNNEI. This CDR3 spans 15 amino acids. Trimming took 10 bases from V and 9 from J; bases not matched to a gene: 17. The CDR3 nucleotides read TGTGCCAACGGGCGCGGGGGGCCGGGGATGGGTGAGCAGTTCTTC. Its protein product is CANGRGGPGMGEQFF.

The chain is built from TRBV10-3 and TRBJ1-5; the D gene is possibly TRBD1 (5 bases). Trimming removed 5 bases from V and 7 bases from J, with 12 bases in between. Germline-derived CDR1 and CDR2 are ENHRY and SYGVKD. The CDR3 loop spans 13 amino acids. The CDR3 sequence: CAISSREGQPQHF. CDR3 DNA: TGTGCCATCAGTAGCAGGGAGGGGCAGCCCCAGCATTTT.

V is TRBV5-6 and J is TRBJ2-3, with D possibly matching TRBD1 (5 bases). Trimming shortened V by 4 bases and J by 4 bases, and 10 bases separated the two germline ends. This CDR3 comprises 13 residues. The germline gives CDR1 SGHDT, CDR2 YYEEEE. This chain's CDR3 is CASSPWGADTQYF. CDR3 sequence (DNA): TGTGCCAGCAGCCCCTGGGGCGCAGATACGCAGTATTTT.

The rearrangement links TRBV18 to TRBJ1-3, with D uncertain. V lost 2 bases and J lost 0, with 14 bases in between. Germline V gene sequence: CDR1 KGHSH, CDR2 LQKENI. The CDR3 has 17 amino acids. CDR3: CASSPFGPSDSGNTIYF. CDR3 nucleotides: TGTGCCAGCTCACCATTCGGACCGAGCGACTCTGGAAACACCATATATTTT.

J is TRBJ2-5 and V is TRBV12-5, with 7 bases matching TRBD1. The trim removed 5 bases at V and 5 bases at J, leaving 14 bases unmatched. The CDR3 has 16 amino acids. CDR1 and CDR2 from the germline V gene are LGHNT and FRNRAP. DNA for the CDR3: TGTGCTAGTGGTCCCGGATGGACAGGAGGAAGGGAGACCCAGTACTTC. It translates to CASGPGWTGGRETQYF.

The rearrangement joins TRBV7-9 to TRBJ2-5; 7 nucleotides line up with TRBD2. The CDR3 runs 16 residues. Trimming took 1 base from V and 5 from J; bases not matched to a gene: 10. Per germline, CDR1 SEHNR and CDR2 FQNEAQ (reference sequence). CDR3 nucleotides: TGTGCCAGCAGCTTAGGGGTCACGGGGGGACGGGAGACCCAGTACTTC. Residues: CASSLGVTGGRETQYF. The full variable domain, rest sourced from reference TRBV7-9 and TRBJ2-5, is DTGVSQNPRHKITKRGQNVTFRCDPISEHNRLYWYRQTLGQGPEFLTYFQNEAQLEKSRLLSDRFSAERPKGSFSTLEIQRTEQGDSAMYLCASSLGVTGGRETQYFGPGTRLLVL.

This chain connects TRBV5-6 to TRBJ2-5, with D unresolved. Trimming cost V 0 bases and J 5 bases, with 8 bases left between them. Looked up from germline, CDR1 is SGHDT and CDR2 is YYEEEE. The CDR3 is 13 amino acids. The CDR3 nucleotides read TGTGCCAGCAGCTTGGGGGGTCCTGAGACCCAGTACTTC. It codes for CASSLGGPETQYF.

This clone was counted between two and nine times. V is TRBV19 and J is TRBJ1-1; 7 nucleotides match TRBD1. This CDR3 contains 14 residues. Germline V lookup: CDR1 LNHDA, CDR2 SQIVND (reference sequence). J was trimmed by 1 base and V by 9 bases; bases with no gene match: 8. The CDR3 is CASDGGQRNTEAFF. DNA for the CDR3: TGTGCCAGCGACGGGGGACAGCGGAACACTGAAGCTTTCTTT.

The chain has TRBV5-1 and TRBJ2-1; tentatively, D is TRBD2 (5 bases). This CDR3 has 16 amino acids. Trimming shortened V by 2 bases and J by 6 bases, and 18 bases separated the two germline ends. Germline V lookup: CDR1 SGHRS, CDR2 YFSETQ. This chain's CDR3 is CASSFKAEIVGNEQFF. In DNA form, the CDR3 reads TGCGCCAGCAGCTTCAAAGCGGAGATCGTTGGCAATGAGCAGTTCTTC.

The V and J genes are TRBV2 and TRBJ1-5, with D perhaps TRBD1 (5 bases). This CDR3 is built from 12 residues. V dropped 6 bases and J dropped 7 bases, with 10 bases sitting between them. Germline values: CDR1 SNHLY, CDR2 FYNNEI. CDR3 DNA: TGTGCCAGCAGGCCGGACACCCAGCCCCAGCATTTT. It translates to CASRPDTQPQHF.

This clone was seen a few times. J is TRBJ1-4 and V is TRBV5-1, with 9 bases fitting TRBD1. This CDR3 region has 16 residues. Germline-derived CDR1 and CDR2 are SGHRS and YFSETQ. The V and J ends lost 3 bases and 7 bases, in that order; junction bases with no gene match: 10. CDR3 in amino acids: CASSSGPGTGFEKLFF. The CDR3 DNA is TGCGCCAGCAGCTCTGGCCCCGGGACAGGGTTTGAAAAACTGTTTTTT.

The CDR3 is CASSLADLDTQYF. CDR3 in DNA: TGTGCCAGCAGCTTAGCGGATTTAGATACGCAGTATTTT. V gene TRBV7-9 combines with J gene TRBJ2-3; no definite D call. The germline V gene has CDR1 SEHNR and CDR2 FQNEAQ (reference sequence). The V end lost 0 bases, the J end lost 5 bases, and 6 bases lay between the germline ends. This CDR3 has 13 residues.